The T cell receptor (beta chain) described here comes from a study of control samples from healthy donors and cancer patients. This CDR3 comprises 17 residues. Germline loops: CDR1 SGDLS, CDR2 YYNGEE. V gave up 0 bases and J gave up 4 bases, with 17 bases separating them. The repertoire was sequenced with immunoSEQ multiplex PCR; TCRdb's copy has only in-frame clones and lacks some. This sample has over 150,000 clones; roughly 95% occur once, and the top ten carry approximately 1%. The V gene is TRBV9, the J gene TRBJ2-1, with D perhaps matching TRBD2 (7 bases). Source material: blood. The origin of this receptor is a woman aged 25-40 years in good health. CDR3: CASSVVIGGAHYNEQFF. CDR3 DNA: TGTGCCAGCAGCGTAGTTATAGGGGGGGCCCATTACAATGAGCAGTTCTTC.